This T cell receptor beta chain was identified during a study of cytomegalovirus exposure and HLA in healthy donors. The study's findings and limits: Reportedly, HLA-A and HLA-B alleles of most subjects were accurately predicted from TCR beta. According to the study, roughly 160 TCR beta chains were cytomegalovirus-associated. Using a false discovery rate of 0.05, a later analysis showed that approximately 16,000 TCR beta sequences were associated with HLA alleles.

With 60 Vbeta and 13 Jbeta primers, the PCR was carried out. Profiling relied on immunoSEQ multiplex PCR, and the TCRdb table lists in-frame clones only, not all of them. Of fewer than 110,000 clones listed, roughly three quarters are singletons. Germline loops: CDR1 MDHEN, CDR2 SYDVKM. V was clipped by 6 bases and J by 1 base, with 16 bases between them. The CDR3 sequence is 15 residues long. Remarks on this clone: Its antigen is unidentified.

Sequenced material: PBMCs. The TCR was taken from a man between 18 and 35 years old in good health and CMV-seronegative. The chain employs TRBV28 and TRBJ2-7; possible D gene TRBD1, 6 bases. This CDR3 is CASSTGAQGSYEQYF. CDR3 nucleotides: TGTGCCAGCAGCACCGGGGCCCAGGGGTCCTACGAGCAGTACTTC.